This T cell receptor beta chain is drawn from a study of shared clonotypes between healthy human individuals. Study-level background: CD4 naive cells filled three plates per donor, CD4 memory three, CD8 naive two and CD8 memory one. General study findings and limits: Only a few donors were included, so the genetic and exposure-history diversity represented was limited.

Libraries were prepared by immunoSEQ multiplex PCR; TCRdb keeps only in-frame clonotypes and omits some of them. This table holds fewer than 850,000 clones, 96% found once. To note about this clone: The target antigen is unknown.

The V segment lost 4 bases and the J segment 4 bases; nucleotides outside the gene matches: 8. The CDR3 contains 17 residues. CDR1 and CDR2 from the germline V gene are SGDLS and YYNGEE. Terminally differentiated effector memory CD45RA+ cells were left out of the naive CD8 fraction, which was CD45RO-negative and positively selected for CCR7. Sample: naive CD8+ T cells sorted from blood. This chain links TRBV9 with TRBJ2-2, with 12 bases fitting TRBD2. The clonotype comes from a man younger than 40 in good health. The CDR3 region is CASSRGLAGPTTGELFF. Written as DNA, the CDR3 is TGTGCCAGCAGCCGCGGACTAGCGGGACCTACCACCGGGGAGCTGTTTTTT. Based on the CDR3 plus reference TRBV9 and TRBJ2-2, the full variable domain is DSGVTQTPKHLITATGQRVTLRCSPRSGDLSVYWYQQSLDQGLQFLIQYYNGEERAKGNILERFSAQQFPDLHSELNLSSLELGDSALYFCASSRGLAGPTTGELFFGEGSRLTVL.